This is a list of T cell receptor beta chains from one sample in a study of blood T cell repertoires in COVID-19. The table came from immunoSEQ multiplex PCR; TCRdb's copy has only in-frame clones and leaves some out. Here the sample spans over 200,000 clones, about 87% being singletons. The sequenced sample was peripheral blood. The receptors were sampled from a man in his 60s who had recovered from COVID-19. The CDR3 runs from the conserved cysteine through the conserved F or W. D genes are given only for firm matches. Expanded clones get a size class; other rows say once, few or many, or leave the size out.

V gene	D gene	clone size	J gene	CDR3 protein	CDR3 DNA
TRBV7-9	TRBD2	once	TRBJ2-1	CASSPQANSGGLQFF	TGTGCCAGCAGCCCCCAAGCCAATAGCGGGGGATTGCAGTTCTTC
TRBV5-1	-	-	TRBJ1-1	CASSLVSRDTEAFF	TGCGCCAGCAGCTTGGTGTCGAGGGACACTGAAGCTTTCTTT
TRBV5-1	-	-	TRBJ2-7	CASSLDGADSYEQYF	TGCGCCAGCAGCTTGGACGGCGCGGACTCCTACGAGCAGTACTTC
TRBV3-1/TRBV3-2	TRBD1	-	TRBJ2-7	CASSQRMDRPYEQYF	TGTGCCAGCAGCCAGAGGATGGACAGGCCCTACGAGCAGTACTTC
TRBV7-3	-	-	TRBJ2-7	CASSPTGNPYYEQYF	TGTGCCAGCAGCCCCACAGGGAATCCGTACTACGAGCAGTACTTC
TRBV3-1/TRBV3-2	-	-	TRBJ1-5	CASSHLGQGEANQPQHF	TGTGCCAGCAGCCACCTTGGTCAGGGTGAGGCCAATCAGCCCCAGCATTTT
TRBV4-1	-	-	TRBJ1-6	CASSPRQNNSPLHF	TGCGCCAGCAGCCCTCGACAGAATAATTCACCCCTCCACTTT
TRBV6-2/TRBV6-3	TRBD1	-	TRBJ1-5	CASSYSKDRGLDNQPQHF	TGTGCCAGCAGTTACTCGAAAGACAGGGGGCTTGACAATCAGCCCCAGCATTTT
TRBV18	TRBD2	-	TRBJ2-3	CASSPPSGGFTDTQYF	TGTGCCAGCTCACCACCCAGCGGGGGGTTCACAGATACGCAGTATTTT
TRBV6-2/TRBV6-3	TRBD1	-	TRBJ1-3	CASSRDSTGNTIYF	TGTGCCAGCAGCAGGGACAGCACCGGAAACACCATATATTTT
TRBV19	-	-	TRBJ2-2	CASSMAGQLFF	TGTGCCAGTAGTATGGCTGGGCAGCTGTTTTTT
TRBV19	-	-	TRBJ1-5	CASSILDRNNQPQHF	TGTGCCAGTAGTATCCTAGACAGGAACAATCAGCCCCAGCATTTT